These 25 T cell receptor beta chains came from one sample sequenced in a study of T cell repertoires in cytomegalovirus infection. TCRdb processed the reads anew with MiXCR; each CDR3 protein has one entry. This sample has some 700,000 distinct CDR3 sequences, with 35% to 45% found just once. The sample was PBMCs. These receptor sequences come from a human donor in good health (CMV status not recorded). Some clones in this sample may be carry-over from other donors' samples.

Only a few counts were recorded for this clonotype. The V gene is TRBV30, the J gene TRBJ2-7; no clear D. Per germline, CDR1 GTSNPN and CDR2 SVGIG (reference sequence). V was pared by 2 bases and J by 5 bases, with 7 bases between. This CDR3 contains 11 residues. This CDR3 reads CAWSKGNEQYF. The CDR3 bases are TGTGCCTGGAGTAAGGGAAACGAGCAGTACTTC.

CDR3 coding DNA: TGTGCCATCAGTGACATGGGACAGAGGAACACCGGGGAGCTGTTTTTT. It is translated as CAISDMGQRNTGELFF. The V gene is TRBV10-3, the J gene TRBJ2-2, with 7 bases that match TRBD1. Unmatched junction bases numbered 5, after V lost 3 bases and J lost 1 base. CDR3 length: 16 residues. Germline loops: CDR1 ENHRY, CDR2 SYGVKD.

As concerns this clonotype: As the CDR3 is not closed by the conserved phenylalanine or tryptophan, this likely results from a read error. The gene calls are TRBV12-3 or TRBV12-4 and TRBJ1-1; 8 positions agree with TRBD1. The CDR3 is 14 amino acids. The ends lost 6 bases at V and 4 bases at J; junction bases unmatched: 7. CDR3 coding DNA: TGTGCCAGCAGATCAACAGGGGGGGGCACTGAAGCTTTCTGT. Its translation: CASRSTGGGTEAFC.

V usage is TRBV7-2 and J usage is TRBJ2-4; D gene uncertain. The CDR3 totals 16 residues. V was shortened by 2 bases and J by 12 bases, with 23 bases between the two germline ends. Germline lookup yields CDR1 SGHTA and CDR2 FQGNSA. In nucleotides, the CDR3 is TGTGCCAGCAGCTTATTCCCCGGCAGATACCTCCCCGATCAGTACTTC. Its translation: CASSLFPGRYLPDQYF.

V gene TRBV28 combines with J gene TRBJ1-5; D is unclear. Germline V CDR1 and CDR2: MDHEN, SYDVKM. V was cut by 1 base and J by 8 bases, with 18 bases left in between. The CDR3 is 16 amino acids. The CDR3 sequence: CASSLFGRAHAKPQHF. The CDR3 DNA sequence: TGTGCCAGCAGTTTATTCGGTCGGGCACACGCAAAGCCCCAGCATTTT.

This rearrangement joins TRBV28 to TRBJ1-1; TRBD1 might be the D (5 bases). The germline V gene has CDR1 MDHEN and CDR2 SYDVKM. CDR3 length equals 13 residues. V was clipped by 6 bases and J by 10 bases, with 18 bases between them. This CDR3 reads CASRPSARGAAFF. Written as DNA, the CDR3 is TGTGCCAGCAGACCATCGGCGAGGGGCGCAGCTTTCTTT.

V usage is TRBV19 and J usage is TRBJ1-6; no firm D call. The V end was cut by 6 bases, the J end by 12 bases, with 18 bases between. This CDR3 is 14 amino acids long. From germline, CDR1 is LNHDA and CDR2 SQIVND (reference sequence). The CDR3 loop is CASRQLQRGGPLHF. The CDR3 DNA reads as TGTGCCAGTAGGCAACTTCAACGGGGAGGACCCCTCCACTTT.

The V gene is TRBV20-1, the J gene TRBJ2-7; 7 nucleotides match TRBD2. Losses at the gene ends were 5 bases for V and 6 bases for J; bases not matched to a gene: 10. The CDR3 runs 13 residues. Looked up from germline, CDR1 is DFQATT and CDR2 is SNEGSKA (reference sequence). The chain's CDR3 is CSALSAASGEQYF. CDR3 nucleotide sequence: TGCAGTGCTCTCTCGGCGGCTAGCGGCGAGCAGTACTTC.

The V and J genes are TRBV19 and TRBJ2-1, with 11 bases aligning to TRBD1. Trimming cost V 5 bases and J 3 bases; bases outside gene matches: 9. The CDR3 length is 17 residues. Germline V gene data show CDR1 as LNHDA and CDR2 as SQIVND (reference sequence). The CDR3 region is CASSDWTGGDRYNEQFF. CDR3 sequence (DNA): TGTGCCAGTAGTGATTGGACAGGGGGCGATCGCTACAATGAGCAGTTCTTC.

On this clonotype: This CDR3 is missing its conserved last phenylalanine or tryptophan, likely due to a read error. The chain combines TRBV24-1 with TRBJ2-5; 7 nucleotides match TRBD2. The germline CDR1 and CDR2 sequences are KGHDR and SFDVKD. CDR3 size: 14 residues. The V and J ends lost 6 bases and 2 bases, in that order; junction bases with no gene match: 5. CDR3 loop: CATSHGRTQETQYL. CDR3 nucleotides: TGTGCCACCAGTCACGGGAGGACACAAGAGACCCAGTACTTA.

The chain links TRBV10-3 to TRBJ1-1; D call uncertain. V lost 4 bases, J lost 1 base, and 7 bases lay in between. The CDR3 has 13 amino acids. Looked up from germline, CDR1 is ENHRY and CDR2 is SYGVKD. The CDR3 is CAISAQRNTEAFF. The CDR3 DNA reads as TGTGCCATCAGTGCACAGCGGAACACTGAAGCTTTCTTT.

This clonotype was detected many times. The CDR3 protein is CASSPEPGTQPQHF. The CDR3 DNA reads TGTGCCAGCAGCCCCGAACCGGGCACTCAGCCCCAGCATTTT. The rearrangement joins TRBV11-2 to TRBJ1-5; D is ambiguous. The germline V gene encodes CDR1 SGHAT and CDR2 FQNNGV. Trimming shortened V by 5 bases and J by 6 bases, and 14 bases separated the two germline ends. This CDR3 is built from 14 residues.

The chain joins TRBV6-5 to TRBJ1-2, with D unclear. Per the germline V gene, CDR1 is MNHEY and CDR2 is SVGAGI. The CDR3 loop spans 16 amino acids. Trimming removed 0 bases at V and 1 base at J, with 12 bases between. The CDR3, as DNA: TGTGCCAGCAGTTACTCGCGGCAGTGGGTTAACTATGGCTACACCTTC. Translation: CASSYSRQWVNYGYTF.

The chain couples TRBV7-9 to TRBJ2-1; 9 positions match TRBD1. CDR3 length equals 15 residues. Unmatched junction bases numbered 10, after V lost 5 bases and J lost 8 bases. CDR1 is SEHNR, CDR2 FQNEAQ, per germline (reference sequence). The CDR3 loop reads CASSRPGQGSDEQFF. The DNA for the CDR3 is TGTGCCAGCAGCCGACCGGGACAGGGTAGTGATGAGCAGTTCTTC.

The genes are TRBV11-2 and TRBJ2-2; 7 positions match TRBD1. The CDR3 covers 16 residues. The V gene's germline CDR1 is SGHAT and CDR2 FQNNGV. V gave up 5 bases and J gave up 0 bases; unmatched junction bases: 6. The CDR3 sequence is CASSGVGQANTGELFF. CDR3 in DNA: TGTGCCAGCAGCGGAGTAGGACAGGCGAACACCGGGGAGCTGTTTTTT.

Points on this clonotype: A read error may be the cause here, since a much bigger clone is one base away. The CDR3 nucleotides are TGTGCCAGCAGCTTCTGCAGGGCGGCCTATGGCTACACCTTC. Translated: CASSFCRAAYGYTF. V gene TRBV7-2 combines with J gene TRBJ1-2; possible D gene TRBD1, 5 bases. V was trimmed by 3 bases and J by 4 bases, leaving 12 bases between them. The CDR3 is 14 residues long. In germline, CDR1 is SGHTA, CDR2 FQGNSA. The full variable domain, its missing parts supplied by reference TRBV7-2 and TRBJ1-2, is GAGVSQSPSNKVTEKGKDVELRCDPISGHTALYWYRQSLGQGLEFLIYFQGNSAPDKSGLPSDRFSAERTGGSVSTLTIQRTQQEDSAVYLCASSFCRAAYGYTFGSGTRLTVV.

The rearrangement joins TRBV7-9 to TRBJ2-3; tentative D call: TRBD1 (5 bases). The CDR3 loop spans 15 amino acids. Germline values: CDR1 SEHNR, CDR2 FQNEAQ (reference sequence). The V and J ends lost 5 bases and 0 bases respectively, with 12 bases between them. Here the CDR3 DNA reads TGTGCCAGCAGCCCTAGGGGTACTAGCACAGATACGCAGTATTTT. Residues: CASSPRGTSTDTQYF.

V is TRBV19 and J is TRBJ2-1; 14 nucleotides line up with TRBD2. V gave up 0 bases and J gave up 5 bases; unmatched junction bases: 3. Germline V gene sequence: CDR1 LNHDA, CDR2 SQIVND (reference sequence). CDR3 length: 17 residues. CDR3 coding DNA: TGTGCCAGTAGTATAGATGTGGGACTAGCGGGGGACAATGAGCAGTTCTTC. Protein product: CASSIDVGLAGDNEQFF.

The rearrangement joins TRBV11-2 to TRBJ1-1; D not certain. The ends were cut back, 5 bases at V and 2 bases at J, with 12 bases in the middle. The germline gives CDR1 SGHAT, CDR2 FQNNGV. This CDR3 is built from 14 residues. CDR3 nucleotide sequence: TGTGCCAGCAGCCATTGGCAAACAAACACTGAAGCTTTCTTT. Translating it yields CASSHWQTNTEAFF.

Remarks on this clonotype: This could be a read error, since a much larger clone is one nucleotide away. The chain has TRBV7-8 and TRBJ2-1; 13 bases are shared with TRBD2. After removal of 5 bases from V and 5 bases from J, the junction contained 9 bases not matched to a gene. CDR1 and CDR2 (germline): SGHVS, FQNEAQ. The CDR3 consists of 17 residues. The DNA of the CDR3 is TGTGCCAGCAGCCAAGGGACTAGCGGGACGATTCACAATGAGCAGTTCTTC. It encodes CASSQGTSGTIHNEQFF.

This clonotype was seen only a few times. The CDR3 DNA sequence: TGTGCCAGCAGCTCTACAAGGGGCTATGGCTACACCTTC. It specifies CASSSTRGYGYTF. The chain carries TRBV7-6 and TRBJ1-2; weak D call: TRBD1 (5 bases). The germline gives CDR1 SGHVS, CDR2 FNYEAQ. The CDR3 extends over 13 amino acids. V lost 4 bases, J lost 4 bases, and 10 bases lay in between.

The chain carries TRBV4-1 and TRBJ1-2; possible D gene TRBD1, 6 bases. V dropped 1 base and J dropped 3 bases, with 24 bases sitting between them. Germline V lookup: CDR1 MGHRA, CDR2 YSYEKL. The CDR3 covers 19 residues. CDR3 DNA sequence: TGCGCCAGCAGCCAAGTGGGTACCAAGCCAACACAGGGTGACTATGGCTACACCTTC. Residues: CASSQVGTKPTQGDYGYTF.

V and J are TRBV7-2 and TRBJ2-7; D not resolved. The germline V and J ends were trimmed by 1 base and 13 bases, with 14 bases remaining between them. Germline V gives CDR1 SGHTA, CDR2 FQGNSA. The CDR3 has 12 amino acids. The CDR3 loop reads CASSLGTPPRYV. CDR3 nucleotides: TGTGCCAGCAGCTTAGGGACCCCACCTAGATACGTC.

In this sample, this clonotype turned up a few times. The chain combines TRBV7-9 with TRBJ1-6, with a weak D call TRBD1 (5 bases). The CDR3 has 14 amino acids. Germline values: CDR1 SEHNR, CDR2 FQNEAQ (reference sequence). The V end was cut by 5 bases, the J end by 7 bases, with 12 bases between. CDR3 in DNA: TGTGCCAGCAGCCCCGCAGGGAAAAATTCACCCCTCCACTTT. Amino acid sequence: CASSPAGKNSPLHF.

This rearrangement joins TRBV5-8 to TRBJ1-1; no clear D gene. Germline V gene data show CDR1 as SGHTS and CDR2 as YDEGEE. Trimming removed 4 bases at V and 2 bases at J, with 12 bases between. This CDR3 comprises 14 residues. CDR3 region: CASSLWTGNTEAFF. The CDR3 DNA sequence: TGTGCCAGCAGCCTCTGGACGGGCAACACTGAAGCTTTCTTT.